This T cell receptor beta chain was recovered during a study of cytomegalovirus exposure and HLA in healthy donors. Comment on this clone: Its antigen is unidentified.

PCR amplification relied on 60 Vbeta primers (plus 13 Jbeta primers). The protocol was immunoSEQ multiplex PCR, while the TCRdb copy is restricted to in-frame clones and leaves out a portion. Among around 110,000 clones listed, around 78% were seen once. General study findings and limits: Differences between HLA loci emerged in a later analysis of TCR association rates, with DRB1 most and HLA-C fewest. Researchers had no immune exposure information except CMV serostatus available. Some TCR beta chains (more than 150 of them) were listed as cytomegalovirus-associated.

This CDR3 spans 13 amino acids. V lost 6 bases and J 5 bases, leaving 13 bases between the germline ends. The germline CDR1 and CDR2 sequences are MNHEY and SVGAGI. The rearrangement uses TRBV6-5 and TRBJ1-1; D is ambiguous. The sequence derives from a man aged 25-45 years in good health and CMV-seronegative. The specimen sequenced was PBMCs. This chain's CDR3 is CASRLVEATEAFF. For the CDR3, the DNA is TGTGCCAGCAGACTCGTGGAGGCGACTGAAGCTTTCTTT.